Below, 14 T cell receptor beta chains from the same sample are listed, as sequenced in a study of blood T cell repertoires in COVID-19. Sequencing used immunoSEQ multiplex PCR; TCRdb keeps in-frame clones, though not all of them. The sample holds some 400,000 clones, about 87% seen once. Specimen: peripheral blood. The receptor source for this set is a human donor in a cohort sampled during active COVID-19.

The DNA for the CDR3 is TGTGCCAGCAGCCTCAGCGGGGACTCCTACGAGCAGTACTTC. Translating gives CASSLSGDSYEQYF. The chain has TRBV7-6 and TRBJ2-7; 7 bases line up with TRBD2. The germline gives CDR1 SGHVS, CDR2 FNYEAQ. The CDR3 is 14 amino acids. After removal of 5 bases from V and 0 bases from J, the junction contained 4 bases not matched to a gene.

V usage is TRBV7-3 and J usage is TRBJ2-5; TRBD1 is a possible D gene (6 bases). Germline V lookup: CDR1 SGHTA, CDR2 FQGTGA. The CDR3 loop spans 15 amino acids. Trimming shortened V by 1 base and J by 4 bases, and 13 bases separated the two germline ends. The CDR3 is CASSLIGAGAETQYF. CDR3 sequence (DNA): TGTGCCAGCAGCTTAATTGGAGCAGGGGCAGAGACCCAGTACTTC.

The genes are TRBV5-6 and TRBJ1-6; weak D call: TRBD1 (6 bases). The CDR3 spans 16 residues. The germline gives CDR1 SGHDT, CDR2 YYEEEE. Deletions cut 4 bases from V and 6 bases from J, with 17 bases between. CDR3 loop: CASSPGGRRLNSPLHF. In DNA form, the CDR3 reads TGTGCCAGCAGCCCTGGGGGCAGGAGGCTTAATTCACCCCTCCACTTT.

V usage is TRBV10-1 and J usage is TRBJ2-7, with D maybe TRBD2 (6 bases). The CDR3 has 14 residues. V was pared by 5 bases and J by 4 bases, with 15 bases between. Per the germline V gene, CDR1 is WNHNN and CDR2 is SYGVQD (reference sequence). The CDR3 sequence is CASSFGSNGYEQYF. CDR3 DNA: TGCGCCAGCAGTTTCGGGAGTAACGGATACGAGCAGTACTTC.

The chain couples TRBV4-1 to TRBJ2-7, with D perhaps TRBD2 (5 bases). The V end was cut by 0 bases, the J end by 4 bases, with 10 bases between. CDR1 and CDR2 from the germline V gene are MGHRA and YSYEKL. The CDR3 spans 14 residues. The CDR3 loop is CASSQDFKRYEQYF. For the CDR3, the DNA is TGCGCCAGCAGCCAAGATTTTAAGCGGTACGAGCAGTACTTC.

CDR3 nucleotides: TGTGCCAGCAGTGGTGAGGACAGGGTCTCCTACGAGCAGTACTTC. It specifies CASSGEDRVSYEQYF. The V gene is TRBV6-4, the J gene TRBJ2-7; 8 bases line up with TRBD1. The CDR3 is 15 residues long. Trimming removed 4 bases from V and 0 bases from J; junction bases left unmatched: 5. The germline V gene has CDR1 MRHNA and CDR2 SNTAGT.

The rearrangement joins TRBV19 to TRBJ1-6; 10 nucleotides line up with TRBD1. The CDR3 spans 14 residues. Germline loops: CDR1 LNHDA, CDR2 SQIVND (reference sequence). With V trimmed by 6 bases and J by 5 bases, 1 base remained unmatched. The DNA of the CDR3 is TGTGCCAGTAGCGGGACAGGGGATAATTCACCCCTCCACTTT. It codes for CASSGTGDNSPLHF.

In nucleotides, the CDR3 is TGCGCCAGCAGCTTAGCGGACAGGGTGGGCGATGAGCAGTTCTTC. Encoded protein: CASSLADRVGDEQFF. The rearrangement links TRBV5-1 to TRBJ2-1; 8 nucleotides align to TRBD1. CDR1 SGHRS and CDR2 YFSETQ come from the germline V gene. This CDR3 is built from 15 residues. The junction had 9 bases not matched to a gene; V was cut back by 2 bases and J by 8 bases.

This chain uses TRBV6-6 with TRBJ1-5, with a weak D call TRBD1 (5 bases). Trimming took off 2 bases at V and 8 bases at J, with 10 bases between the two ends. The CDR3 extends over 13 amino acids. CDR1 is MNHNY, CDR2 SVGAGI, per germline (reference sequence). This chain's CDR3 is CASSYRGTEPQHF. Written as DNA, the CDR3 is TGTGCCAGCAGTTACAGGGGAACGGAGCCCCAGCATTTT.

CDR3 in DNA: TGTGCCAGCAGCCAAGAGAGCGGGGTTTCCTACAATGAGCAGTTCTTC. It specifies CASSQESGVSYNEQFF. The V gene is TRBV3-1 (or the pseudogene TRBV3-2), the J gene TRBJ2-1, with 7 bases identical to TRBD2. The CDR3 has 16 amino acids. V shed 0 bases and J 1 base; nucleotides not matched to a gene: 3. Per germline, CDR1 LGHDT and CDR2 YNNKEL (reference sequence).

CDR3 residues: CASIRGCEPRSYEQYF. The CDR3 DNA sequence: TGTGCCAGCATCCGAGGGTGCGAGCCCCGATCCTACGAGCAGTACTTC. The V call is TRBV12-1, the J call TRBJ2-7; TRBD2 is the table's D call and was not checked against the DNA. TRBV12-1 is a pseudogene segment. This CDR3 has 16 residues.

V gene TRBV6-1 combines with J gene TRBJ2-1; 12 positions match TRBD1. The V segment lost 3 bases and the J segment 6 bases; nucleotides outside the gene matches: 3. CDR3 length: 15 residues. The germline V gene encodes CDR1 MNHNS and CDR2 SASEGT. CDR3: CASSDRDRGLNEQFF. The CDR3 DNA sequence: TGTGCCAGCAGTGATAGGGACAGGGGGCTCAATGAGCAGTTCTTC.

This chain uses TRBV28 with TRBJ1-4; D is undetermined. Per the germline V gene, CDR1 is MDHEN and CDR2 is SYDVKM. This CDR3 contains 15 residues. The V end was cut by 8 bases, the J end by 0 bases, with 13 bases between. CDR3 sequence reads: CASSDRGATNEKLFF. In nucleotides, the CDR3 is TGTGCCAGCTCTGACCGCGGGGCAACTAATGAAAAACTGTTTTTT.

The chain combines TRBV5-1 with TRBJ2-2; tentative D call: TRBD2 (5 bases). This CDR3 spans 15 amino acids. The germline V gene encodes CDR1 SGHRS and CDR2 YFSETQ. V gave up 2 bases and J gave up 1 base, with 9 bases separating them. The CDR3 DNA is TGCGCCAGCAGCTTCGACGGGGAGAACACCGGGGAGCTGTTTTTT. The encoded protein is CASSFDGENTGELFF.